This record looks at one T cell receptor (beta chain) sequence and its context. What it binds is unknown. At one end, the junction sequence differs from germline, possibly due to a read error. These data belong to a study of a mutant IDH1 vaccine in newly diagnosed glioma. Study-level information: Most patients had received both radiotherapy and temozolomide, the prior options being radiotherapy, temozolomide, or both. Study conclusions and caveats: Any relationship between pseudoprogression and changes in top peripheral T cell clonotypes seemed absent.

The CDR3 spans 14 residues. Germline V lookup: CDR1 GTSNPN, CDR2 SVGIG (reference sequence). Time point of the sample: baseline, week 1 (first vaccination visit). This sample's treatment: pre-vaccination baseline after standard-of-care therapy. Data came from immunoSEQ multiplex PCR; TCRdb stores just in-frame clones and leaves some out. This table has around 37,000 clones, roughly 78% appearing once. The rearrangement uses TRBV30 and TRBJ2-7, with 7 bases matching TRBD1. The input for sequencing was PBMCs, taken from a glioma patient treated with radiotherapy, temozolomide or both. The clonotype comes from a middle-aged man with glioma. Some clones in this sample may be carry-over from other donors' samples. DNA of the CDR3: TGTGCCTGGATAAATAGGAGACAGGGCTACGTGCAGTACTTC. This gives the protein CAWINRRQGYVQYF.